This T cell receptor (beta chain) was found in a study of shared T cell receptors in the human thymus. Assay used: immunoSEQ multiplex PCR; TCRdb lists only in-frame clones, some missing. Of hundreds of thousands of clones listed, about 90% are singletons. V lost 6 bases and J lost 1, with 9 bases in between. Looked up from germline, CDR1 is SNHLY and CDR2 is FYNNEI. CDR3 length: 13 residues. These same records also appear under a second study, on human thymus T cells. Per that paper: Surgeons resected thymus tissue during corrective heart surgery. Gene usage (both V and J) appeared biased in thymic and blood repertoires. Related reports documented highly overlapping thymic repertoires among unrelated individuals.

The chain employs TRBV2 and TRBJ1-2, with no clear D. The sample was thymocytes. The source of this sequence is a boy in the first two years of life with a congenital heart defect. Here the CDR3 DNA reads TGTGCCAGCAGGCGGGAATTTAACTATGGCTACACCTTC. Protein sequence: CASRREFNYGYTF. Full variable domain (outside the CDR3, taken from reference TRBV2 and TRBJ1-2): EPEVTQTPSHQVTQMGQEVILRCVPISNHLYFYWYRQILGQKVEFLVSFYNNEISEKSEIFDDQFSVERPDGSNFTLKIRSTKLEDSAMYFCASRREFNYGYTFGSGTRLTVV.